Reported below is one TCR beta chain. This record belongs to a study of OX40 agonist ivuxolimab in advanced cancers. Repertoires were generated with immunoSEQ multiplex PCR, while TCRdb's copy carries only in-frame clones and drops some. The sample lists about 50,000 clones, 90% to 95% occurring once. From germline, CDR1 is SGDLS and CDR2 YYNGEE. V was clipped by 0 bases and J by 3 bases, with 21 bases between them. This CDR3 is 19 amino acids long. The V call is TRBV9, the J call TRBJ2-2; a possible D gene is TRBD1 (6 bases). The sequence came from an adult with an advanced solid tumor such as melanoma, head and neck, liver or kidney cancer. Sequencing used CD4+ or CD8+ T cells sorted from blood, obtained in a trial of the OX40 agonist ivuxolimab. The CDR3: CASSVETLRRGWDTGELFF. Here the CDR3 DNA reads TGTGCCAGCAGCGTAGAGACCCTACGCAGGGGATGGGACACCGGGGAGCTGTTTTTT.